Reported below is one T cell receptor beta chain. The germline V gene encodes CDR1 GTSNPN and CDR2 SVGIG (reference sequence). This CDR3 has 12 amino acids. Trimming left V 0 bases short and J 10 bases short, with 10 bases between. The data were obtained in a study of T cell repertoires in ileal Crohn's disease. The sample's time point: inflamed ileum from the surgical specimen. Clones were read by immunoSEQ multiplex PCR, and TCRdb kept only the in-frame ones, dropping some. This table has over 6,500 clones, around four fifths appearing once. Source material: ileal tissue. This TCR came from an adult with Crohn's disease. The J gene is TRBJ1-5, the V gene TRBV30, with TRBD1 as a possible D gene (6 bases). CDR3 sequence (DNA): TGTGCCTGGAGTGTAGGGGGGGGTCCCCAGCATTTT. Translation: CAWSVGGGPQHF.